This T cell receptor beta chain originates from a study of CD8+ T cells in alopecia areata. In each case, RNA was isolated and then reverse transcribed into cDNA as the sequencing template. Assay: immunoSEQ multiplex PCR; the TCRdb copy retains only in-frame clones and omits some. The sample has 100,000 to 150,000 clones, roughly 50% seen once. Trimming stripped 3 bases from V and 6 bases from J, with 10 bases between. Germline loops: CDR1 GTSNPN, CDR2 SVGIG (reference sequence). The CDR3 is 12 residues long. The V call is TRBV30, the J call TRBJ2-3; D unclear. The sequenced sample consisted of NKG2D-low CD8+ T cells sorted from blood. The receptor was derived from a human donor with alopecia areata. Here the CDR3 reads CAWSRPLDTQYF. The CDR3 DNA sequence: TGTGCCTGGAGCCGTCCCCTCGATACGCAGTATTTT.